These 29 T cell receptor beta chains were sequenced from one sample in a study of vaccination and CD4 T cells after COVID-19. The study sequenced cultured CD4+ T cell DNA using the Oncomine TCR Beta short-read assay. Cultured CD4+ T cells were the source of extracted genomic DNA. TCRdb fed the PCR reads into MiXCR, producing one record per CDR3 protein. The table records about 7,600 distinct CDR3 sequences, about 30% of them present only once. These receptors' antigens are unknown. The sample's treatment: approximately 9-day PBMC culture with coronavirus spike peptide pools or control peptides (ViraFEST assay). CD4+ T cells that came from the unexposed donor were collected before the COVID-19 pandemic (2011-2018). The sample consisted of CD4+ T cells from blood, cultured in vitro. The receptors come from a human donor in good health.

This chain uses TRBV6-4 with TRBJ2-1, with TRBD2 matching 7 bases. CDR3 length: 16 residues. V lost 3 bases, J lost 4 bases, and 9 bases stayed unmatched. Germline values: CDR1 MRHNA, CDR2 SNTAGT. DNA for the CDR3: TGTGCCAGCAGTGAAGGAGTGGGAGGGCCTTACAATGAGCAGTTCTTC. Amino acids: CASSEGVGGPYNEQFF.

This clonotype was counted between two and nine times. CDR3 loop: CASKAGGSDTEAFF. CDR3 bases: TGTGCCAGCAAGGCAGGGGGCTCAGACACTGAAGCTTTCTTT. V usage is TRBV6-1 and J usage is TRBJ1-1; 8 nucleotides agree with TRBD1. The CDR3 has 14 amino acids. V shed 7 bases, J shed 3 bases, and the junction held 7 bases outside the gene matches. CDR1 is MNHNS and CDR2 is SASEGT in the germline V gene.

This clonotype was counted a few times. V and J are TRBV6-1 and TRBJ1-2; 7 bases are shared with TRBD1. Germline trimming cut 5 bases from V and 4 bases from J; bases unmatched to any gene: 7. The germline gives CDR1 MNHNS, CDR2 SASEGT. This CDR3 region has 14 residues. CDR3 nucleotide sequence: TGTGCCAGCAGTCCTCAAACAGGGGTCTATGGCTACACCTTC. The encoded protein is CASSPQTGVYGYTF.

Only a few counts were recorded for this clonotype. This rearrangement joins TRBV18 to TRBJ1-2; no clear D. The germline CDR1 and CDR2 sequences are KGHSH and LQKENI. CDR3 length: 15 amino acids. Trimming shortened V by 3 bases and J by 1 base, and 12 bases separated the two germline ends. The chain's CDR3 is CASSPLPEGNYGYTF. In DNA, the CDR3 is TGTGCCAGCTCACCCTTGCCTGAGGGTAACTATGGCTACACCTTC.

This clonotype was observed a few times. J is TRBJ2-7 and V is TRBV28; no clear D gene. This CDR3 has 11 residues. Per the germline V gene, CDR1 is MDHEN and CDR2 is SYDVKM. Trimming left V 5 bases short and J 7 bases short, with 9 bases between. The CDR3 region is CASSPRLEQYF. The CDR3 DNA follows: TGTGCCAGCAGTCCCCGCTTGGAGCAGTACTTC.

This clonotype is medium-sized (0.01 to 0.1%) by share. The CDR3: CASSDGTDNSPLHF. The CDR3 DNA follows: TGTGCCAGCAGTGACGGGACAGATAATTCACCCCTCCACTTT. The chain links TRBV6-4 to TRBJ1-6; TRBD1 matches 7 bases. Germline values: CDR1 MRHNA, CDR2 SNTAGT. The CDR3 totals 14 residues. V lost 2 bases, J lost 5 bases, and 0 bases stayed unmatched.

The chain employs TRBV6-4 and TRBJ1-5; the match to TRBD1 covers 7 bases. Germline values: CDR1 MRHNA, CDR2 SNTAGT. J lost 2 bases, V lost 8 bases, and 0 bases had no gene match. The CDR3 is 12 amino acids. DNA of the CDR3: TGTGCCAGCGGACAGGGCAATCAGCCCCAGCATTTT. It specifies CASGQGNQPQHF.

V gene TRBV7-2 combines with J gene TRBJ2-1; a weak D match, TRBD2 (5 bases). Trimming cost V 1 base and J 4 bases, with 8 bases left between them. Germline loops: CDR1 SGHTA, CDR2 FQGNSA. This CDR3 contains 14 residues. The CDR3 coding sequence is TGTGCCAGCAGCTTAGATCGGGGATACAATGAGCAGTTCTTC. Translating gives CASSLDRGYNEQFF. Based on the CDR3 plus reference TRBV7-2 and TRBJ2-1, the full variable domain is GAGVSQSPSNKVTEKGKDVELRCDPISGHTALYWYRQSLGQGLEFLIYFQGNSAPDKSGLPSDRFSAERTGGSVSTLTIQRTQQEDSAVYLCASSLDRGYNEQFFGPGTRLTVL.

The V and J genes are TRBV7-9 and TRBJ2-5; D perhaps matches TRBD2 (5 bases). The V and J ends lost 4 bases and 5 bases respectively, with 5 bases between them. CDR1 and CDR2 from the germline V gene are SEHNR and FQNEAQ (reference sequence). This CDR3 comprises 11 residues. Written as DNA, the CDR3 is TGTGCCAGCAGCTCGGGGGAGACCCAGTACTTC. This encodes CASSSGETQYF.

V is TRBV28 and J is TRBJ1-5, with D unclear. Trimming pared 6 bases from V and 0 bases from J, leaving 12 bases between. The length of the CDR3 is 15 residues. Per germline, CDR1 MDHEN and CDR2 SYDVKM. The CDR3 nucleotides read TGTGCCAGCAGCCCAGGAAAATATAGCAATCAGCCCCAGCATTTT. Its translation is CASSPGKYSNQPQHF.

This clonotype was seen a handful of times. This chain joins TRBV7-8 and TRBJ2-7, with TRBD1 as a possible D gene (5 bases). V was cut by 6 bases and J by 0 bases, with 12 bases left in between. From germline, CDR1 is SGHVS and CDR2 FQNEAQ. This CDR3 is 14 amino acids long. This CDR3 is CASRDPDSSYEQYF. CDR3 nucleotides: TGTGCCAGCAGGGACCCCGACAGCTCCTACGAGCAGTACTTC.

The rearrangement uses TRBV15 and TRBJ1-6; no clear D. The V gene lost 1 base and the J gene lost 9 bases, with 7 bases spanning the gap. The CDR3 has 13 residues. Germline V CDR1 and CDR2: LNHNV, YYDKDF (reference sequence). The CDR3 coding sequence is TGTGCCACCAGCAGAGTTCGTATTTCACCCCTCCACTTT. Residues: CATSRVRISPLHF.

The CDR3 loop reads CASSVGTGERETQYF. CDR3 bases: TGCGCCAGCAGCGTCGGGACAGGGGAAAGAGAGACCCAGTACTTC. This sequence joins TRBV5-1 and TRBJ2-5; 10 bases map to TRBD1. V dropped 4 bases and J dropped 4; count of bases not matched to a gene: 7. The CDR3 consists of 15 residues. From germline, CDR1 is SGHRS and CDR2 YFSETQ.

The gene calls are TRBV7-2 and TRBJ1-5; TRBD1 agrees at 10 bases. Germline CDR1 SGHTA, CDR2 FQGNSA. This CDR3 contains 16 residues. V gave up 5 bases and J gave up 7 bases; unmatched junction bases: 11. CDR3 DNA: TGTGCCAGCAGCCGCGCCGGACAGGGGGTTGAACAGCCCCAGCATTTT. The encoded protein is CASSRAGQGVEQPQHF. Full variable domain (rest looked up from reference TRBV7-2 and TRBJ1-5): GAGVSQSPSNKVTEKGKDVELRCDPISGHTALYWYRQSLGQGLEFLIYFQGNSAPDKSGLPSDRFSAERTGGSVSTLTIQRTQQEDSAVYLCASSRAGQGVEQPQHFGDGTRLSIL.

The chain couples TRBV6-5 to TRBJ2-1, with TRBD2 identical over 7 bases. Germline V gene sequence: CDR1 MNHEY, CDR2 SVGAGI. The CDR3 length is 15 residues. V dropped 2 bases and J dropped 9; count of bases not matched to a gene: 10. In DNA form, the CDR3 reads TGTGCCAGCAGTTACGGAACGCTGGGGGAGGGTGAGCAGTTCTTC. Translated, it gives CASSYGTLGEGEQFF.

J is TRBJ2-7 and V is TRBV20-1, with 8 bases matching TRBD1. The CDR3 extends over 15 amino acids. Germline CDR1 and CDR2: DFQATT and SNEGSKA (reference sequence). V gave up 3 bases and J gave up 2 bases; unmatched junction bases: 9. CDR3 sequence reads: CSARPPGQATYEQYF. The CDR3 bases are TGCAGTGCTAGGCCCCCGGGACAGGCAACCTACGAGCAGTACTTC.

V is TRBV5-4 and J is TRBJ2-5; 7 nucleotides agree with TRBD1. Germline V gene data show CDR1 as SGHNT and CDR2 as YYREEE (reference sequence). With 6 bases clipped from V and 5 bases from J, the junction kept 7 bases outside the gene matches. This CDR3 has 13 residues. The CDR3 spells CASNYGTAETQYF. The CDR3 nucleotides are TGTGCCAGCAACTACGGGACAGCCGAGACCCAGTACTTC.

The chain has TRBV5-1 and TRBJ1-1, with 7 bases lining up with TRBD1. Trimming took 5 bases from V and 7 from J; bases not matched to a gene: 8. The CDR3 contains 13 residues. From germline, CDR1 is SGHRS and CDR2 YFSETQ. CDR3 sequence (DNA): TGCGCCAGCAGACCTGCCCGGGACAGTGAAGCTTTCTTT. This encodes CASRPARDSEAFF. The full variable domain, with the rest looked up from reference TRBV5-1 and TRBJ1-1, is KAGVTQTPRYLIKTRGQQVTLSCSPISGHRSVSWYQQTPGQGLQFLFEYFSETQRNKGNFPGRFSGRQFSNSRSEMNVSTLELGDSALYLCASRPARDSEAFFGQGTRLTVV.

This clonotype has only a few counts. The chain joins TRBV27 to TRBJ2-5; D is possibly TRBD2 (5 bases). This CDR3 is built from 16 residues. V dropped 0 bases and J dropped 2 bases, with 13 bases sitting between them. Germline lookup yields CDR1 MNHEY and CDR2 SMNVEV (reference sequence). CDR3 in amino acids: CASSLSPSRSQETQYF. As DNA, the CDR3 is TGTGCCAGCAGTTTATCTCCTAGCAGGAGTCAAGAGACCCAGTACTTC.

This chain links TRBV20-1 with TRBJ2-1, with 7 bases identical to TRBD2. In germline, CDR1 is DFQATT, CDR2 SNEGSKA (reference sequence). CDR3 length: 16 residues. The trim removed 6 bases at V and 6 bases at J, leaving 17 bases unmatched. CDR3 in amino acids: CSAALGGSNIGNEQFF. The CDR3 coding sequence is TGCAGTGCCGCGTTAGGCGGGAGTAATATAGGCAATGAGCAGTTCTTC.

Regarding this clonotype: Possible read error: a much larger clone is one base away. It is likely a read error, because the conserved phenylalanine at the end of the CDR3 is missing. The chain is built from TRBV5-6 and TRBJ1-2; no firm D call. Trimming took off 0 bases at V and 0 bases at J, with 15 bases between the two ends. CDR1 is SGHDT, CDR2 YYEEEE, per germline. The CDR3 spans 17 residues. The CDR3 region is CASSLGQVPLANYGYTL. The CDR3 DNA sequence: TGTGCCAGCAGCTTGGGGCAGGTGCCGCTGGCTAACTATGGCTACACCCTC.

A few counts support this clonotype. For the CDR3, the DNA is TGCAGTGCCCGGACTAGCGGGATTGGGGAGACCCAGTACTTC. It codes for CSARTSGIGETQYF. The V and J genes are TRBV20-1 and TRBJ2-5; 12 bases align to TRBD2. V lost 6 bases, J lost 5 bases, and 7 bases stayed unmatched. This CDR3 comprises 14 residues. Germline loops: CDR1 DFQATT, CDR2 SNEGSKA (reference sequence).

V and J are TRBV6-5 and TRBJ2-1; D may match TRBD1 or TRBD2 (7 bases each). The CDR3 extends over 18 amino acids. CDR1 and CDR2 from the germline V gene are MNHEY and SVGAGI. Trimming took 4 bases from V and 2 from J, leaving 21 bases between them. Written as DNA, the CDR3 is TGTGCCAGCAGTTCCGGGACAGCTGGGGCGGGGGCCTACAATGAGCAGTTCTTC. The encoded protein is CASSSGTAGAGAYNEQFF.

The rearrangement links TRBV28 to TRBJ2-2; a possible D gene is TRBD1 (6 bases). The germline CDR1 and CDR2 sequences are MDHEN and SYDVKM. This CDR3 spans 15 amino acids. Trimming stripped 6 bases from V and 1 base from J, with 12 bases between. The CDR3 sequence is CASSLTGLNTGELFF. CDR3 sequence (DNA): TGTGCCAGCAGCCTGACAGGCCTGAACACCGGGGAGCTGTTTTTT.

This clonotype occurred a few times. The chain combines TRBV6-4 with TRBJ2-2; tentative D call: TRBD2 (6 bases). The length of the CDR3 is 16 residues. The V gene lost 6 bases and the J gene lost 0 bases, with 14 bases spanning the gap. CDR1 MRHNA and CDR2 SNTAGT come from the germline V gene. CDR3 DNA sequence: TGTGCCAGCAGACCCCGAGGGGACTCGAACACCGGGGAGCTGTTTTTT. Translating gives CASRPRGDSNTGELFF.

This sequence joins TRBV27 and TRBJ2-3; 8 bases fit TRBD2. The CDR3 consists of 14 residues. Germline CDR1 is MNHEY and CDR2 is SMNVEV (reference sequence). Trimming took 0 bases from V and 9 from J; bases not matched to a gene: 5. CDR3 amino acids: CASSLSTGLVTQYF. CDR3 nucleotides: TGTGCCAGCAGTTTATCCACGGGACTAGTAACGCAGTATTTT.

By share of the sample, this clonotype is large. This chain connects TRBV6-5 to TRBJ2-5; 7 nucleotides line up with TRBD1. The ends lost 4 bases at V and 2 bases at J; junction bases unmatched: 4. Germline assignment: CDR1 MNHEY and CDR2 SVGAGI. The CDR3 consists of 14 residues. The CDR3 sequence is CASSSTQGQETQYF. The CDR3, as DNA: TGTGCCAGCAGTTCCACACAGGGGCAAGAGACCCAGTACTTC.

This clonotype was detected a few times. The chain links TRBV5-1 to TRBJ2-5; D call uncertain. Trimming removed 1 base at V and 1 base at J, with 5 bases between. The CDR3 extends over 13 amino acids. The V gene's germline CDR1 is SGHRS and CDR2 YFSETQ. The CDR3 here is CASSLPGQETQYF. The CDR3 nucleotides are TGCGCCAGCAGCTTGCCGGGCCAAGAGACCCAGTACTTC.

The chain recombines TRBV7-8 with TRBJ1-6, with D perhaps matching TRBD1 (6 bases). The CDR3 is 12 residues long. Germline values: CDR1 SGHVS, CDR2 FQNEAQ. Trimming pared 8 bases from V and 8 bases from J, leaving 10 bases between. CDR3 in amino acids: CASGTPDSPLHF. CDR3 DNA: TGTGCCAGCGGGACACCAGATTCACCCCTCCACTTT.